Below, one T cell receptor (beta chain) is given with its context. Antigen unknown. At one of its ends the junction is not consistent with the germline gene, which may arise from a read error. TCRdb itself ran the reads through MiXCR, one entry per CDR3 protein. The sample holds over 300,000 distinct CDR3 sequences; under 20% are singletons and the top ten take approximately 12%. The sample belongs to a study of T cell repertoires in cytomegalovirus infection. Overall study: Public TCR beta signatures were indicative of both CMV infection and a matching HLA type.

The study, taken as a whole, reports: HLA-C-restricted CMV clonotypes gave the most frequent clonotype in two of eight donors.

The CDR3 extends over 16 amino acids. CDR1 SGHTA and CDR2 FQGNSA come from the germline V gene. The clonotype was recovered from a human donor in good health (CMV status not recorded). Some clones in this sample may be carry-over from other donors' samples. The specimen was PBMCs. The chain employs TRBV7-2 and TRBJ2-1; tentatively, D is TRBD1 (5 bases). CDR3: CASVRPSAGKGNAQFF. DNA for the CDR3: TGTGCCAGTGTCAGACCCTCGGCAGGGAAGGGGAATGCGCAGTTCTTC.